These T cell receptor beta chains were read from a single sample in a study of cytotoxic CD8 clonotypes in ibrutinib-treated CLL. Measured with immunoSEQ multiplex PCR; TCRdb has only the in-frame clones, and not every one. The sample holds 250,000 to 350,000 clones, 60% to 80% seen once. The material sequenced was PBMCs, taken at disease progression, from a patient treated with ibrutinib. These receptor sequences come from a human donor with chronic lymphocytic leukemia. The CDR3 runs from the conserved cysteine through the conserved F or W. The D gene is left open where the match is weak. Expanded clones are given a class, and other clones once, few, many or no size at all.

abundance: -; d_gene: -; j_gene: TRBJ2-7; v_gene: TRBV9; len: 12; CDR3aa: CASSGGGFEQYF; CDR3nt: TGTGCCAGCAGCGGCGGAGGATTTGAGCAGTACTTC
abundance: once; d_gene: -; j_gene: TRBJ1-5; v_gene: TRBV7-9; len: 16; CDR3aa: CASSLSRPKDNQPQHF; CDR3nt: TGTGCCAGCAGCTTATCCCGGCCAAAGGACAATCAGCCCCAGCATTTT
abundance: -; d_gene: -; j_gene: TRBJ2-7; v_gene: TRBV29-1; len: 12; CDR3aa: CSVDTESYEQYF; CDR3nt: TGCAGCGTTGACACGGAGTCCTACGAGCAGTACTTC
abundance: -; d_gene: -; j_gene: TRBJ2-3; v_gene: TRBV10-1; len: 13; CDR3aa: CASSLTAPDTQYF; CDR3nt: TGCGCCAGCAGCCTGACGGCGCCAGATACGCAGTATTTT
abundance: -; d_gene: TRBD2; j_gene: TRBJ2-1; v_gene: TRBV5-1; len: 17; CDR3aa: CASSFRLAGGPGNEQFF; CDR3nt: TGCGCCAGCAGCTTCCGACTAGCGGGGGGCCCCGGCAATGAGCAGTTCTTC
abundance: -; d_gene: TRBD1; j_gene: TRBJ2-7; v_gene: TRBV4-3; len: 14; CDR3aa: CASSQGTGRYEQYF; CDR3nt: TGCGCCAGCAGCCAAGGGACAGGGCGGTACGAGCAGTACTTC
abundance: -; d_gene: TRBD1; j_gene: TRBJ1-5; v_gene: TRBV18; len: 15; CDR3aa: CASSPDRNSNQPQHF; CDR3nt: TGTGCCAGCTCACCGGACAGGAATAGCAATCAGCCCCAGCATTTT
abundance: -; d_gene: -; j_gene: TRBJ1-1; v_gene: TRBV14; len: 18; CDR3aa: CASSQNSFYGGMVTEAFF; CDR3nt: TGTGCCAGCAGCCAAAATAGTTTTTACGGGGGCATGGTCACTGAAGCTTTCTTT
abundance: -; d_gene: -; j_gene: TRBJ2-7; v_gene: TRBV7-2; len: 16; CDR3aa: CASSLRYRDFSYEQYF; CDR3nt: TGTGCCAGCAGCTTAAGGTACCGGGACTTCTCCTACGAGCAGTACTTC
abundance: -; d_gene: TRBD1; j_gene: TRBJ2-5; v_gene: TRBV7-3; len: 14; CDR3aa: CASSFRGRRETQYF; CDR3nt: TGTGCCAGCAGCTTTAGGGGGCGCAGAGAGACCCAGTACTTC
abundance: -; d_gene: TRBD1; j_gene: TRBJ2-7; v_gene: TRBV7-2; len: 15; CDR3aa: CASSFRQGLAYEQYF; CDR3nt: TGTGCCAGCAGTTTCAGACAGGGCCTAGCCTACGAGCAGTACTTC
abundance: -; d_gene: -; j_gene: TRBJ1-1; v_gene: TRBV28; len: 17; CDR3aa: CASSPLPPRGPGTEAFF; CDR3nt: TGTGCCAGCAGTCCACTCCCTCCACGGGGCCCCGGGACTGAAGCTTTCTTT
abundance: -; d_gene: -; j_gene: TRBJ1-5; v_gene: TRBV28; len: 11; CDR3aa: CASSQGRPQHF; CDR3nt: TGTGCCAGCAGCCAGGGGAGGCCCCAGCATTTT
abundance: -; d_gene: -; j_gene: TRBJ2-3; v_gene: TRBV19; len: 14; CDR3aa: CASSTVWGTDTQYF; CDR3nt: TGTGCCAGTAGTACGGTATGGGGCACAGATACGCAGTATTTT
abundance: -; d_gene: -; j_gene: TRBJ2-2; v_gene: TRBV7-2; len: 16; CDR3aa: CASSPSRARGPGELFF; CDR3nt: TGTGCCAGCAGCCCCTCGAGGGCGCGGGGACCCGGGGAGCTGTTTTTT
abundance: -; d_gene: TRBD1; j_gene: TRBJ2-1; v_gene: TRBV9; len: 14; CDR3aa: CASSADRGPNEQFF; CDR3nt: TGTGCCAGCAGCGCCGACAGGGGTCCCAATGAGCAGTTCTTC